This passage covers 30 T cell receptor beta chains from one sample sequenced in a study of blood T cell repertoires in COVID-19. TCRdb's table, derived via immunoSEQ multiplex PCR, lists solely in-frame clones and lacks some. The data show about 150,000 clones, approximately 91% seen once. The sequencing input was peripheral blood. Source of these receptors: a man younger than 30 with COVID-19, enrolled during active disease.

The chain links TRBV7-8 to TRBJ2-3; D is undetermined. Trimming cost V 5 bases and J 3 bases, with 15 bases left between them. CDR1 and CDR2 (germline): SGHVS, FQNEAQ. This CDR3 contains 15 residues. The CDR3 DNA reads TGTGCCAGCAGCATCGGAACCTCGAGGACAGATACGCAGTATTTT. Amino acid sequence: CASSIGTSRTDTQYF.

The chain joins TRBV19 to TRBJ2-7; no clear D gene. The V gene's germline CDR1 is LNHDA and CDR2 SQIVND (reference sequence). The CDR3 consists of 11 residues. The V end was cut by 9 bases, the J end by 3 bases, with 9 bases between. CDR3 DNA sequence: TGTGCCAGCAGACAAGGCTACGAGCAGTACTTC. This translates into CASRQGYEQYF.

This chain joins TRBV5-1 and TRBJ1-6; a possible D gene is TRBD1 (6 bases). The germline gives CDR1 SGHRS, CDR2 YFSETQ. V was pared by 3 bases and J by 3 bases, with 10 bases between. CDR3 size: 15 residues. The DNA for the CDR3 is TGCGCCAGCAGCTCAACGGACAGCTATAATTCACCCCTCCACTTT. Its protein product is CASSSTDSYNSPLHF.

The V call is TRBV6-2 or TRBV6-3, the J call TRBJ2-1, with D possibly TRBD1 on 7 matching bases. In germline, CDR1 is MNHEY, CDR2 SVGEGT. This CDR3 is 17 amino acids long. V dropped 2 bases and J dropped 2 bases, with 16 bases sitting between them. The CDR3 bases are TGTGCCAGCAGTTACGGGGCAGGGGGGAATACCTACAATGAGCAGTTCTTC. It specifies CASSYGAGGNTYNEQFF.

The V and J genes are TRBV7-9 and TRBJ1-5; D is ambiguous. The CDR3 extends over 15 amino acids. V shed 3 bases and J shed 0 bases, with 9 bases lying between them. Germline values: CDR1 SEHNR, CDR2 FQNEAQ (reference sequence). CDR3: CASSFNGDSNQPQHF. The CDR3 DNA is TGTGCCAGCAGCTTTAACGGGGATAGCAATCAGCCCCAGCATTTT.

The CDR3 DNA sequence: TGTGCCAGCAGCTTAGAGGTAGCGGGAGGCCGGGATACGCAGTATTTT. This encodes CASSLEVAGGRDTQYF. The V gene is TRBV7-6, the J gene TRBJ2-3; 10 nucleotides align to TRBD2. V gave up 1 base and J gave up 6 bases; unmatched junction bases: 7. The CDR3 length is 16 residues. CDR1 and CDR2 from the germline V gene are SGHVS and FNYEAQ.

The CDR3 reads CASSYSTGQSYEQYF. The CDR3 region has the DNA TGTGCCAGCAGTTACTCGACGGGACAGTCCTACGAGCAGTACTTC. The chain joins TRBV6-5 to TRBJ2-7; 7 bases align to TRBD1. The CDR3 is 15 residues long. J was trimmed by 1 base and V by 0 bases; bases with no gene match: 3. Germline assignment: CDR1 MNHEY and CDR2 SVGAGI.

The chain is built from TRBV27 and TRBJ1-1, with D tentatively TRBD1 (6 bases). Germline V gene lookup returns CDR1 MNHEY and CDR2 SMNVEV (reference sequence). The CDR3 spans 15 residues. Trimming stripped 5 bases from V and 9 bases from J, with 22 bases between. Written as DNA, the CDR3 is TGTGCCAGCAGTCTCCGACAGGCTAAAGAGGGTAAAGCTTTCTTT. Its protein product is CASSLRQAKEGKAFF.

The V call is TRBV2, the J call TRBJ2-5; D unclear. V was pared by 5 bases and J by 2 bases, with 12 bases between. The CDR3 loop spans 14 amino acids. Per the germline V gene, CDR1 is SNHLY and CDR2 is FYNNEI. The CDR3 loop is CASSLVKVQETQYF. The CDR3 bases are TGTGCCAGCAGTCTAGTAAAAGTACAAGAGACCCAGTACTTC.

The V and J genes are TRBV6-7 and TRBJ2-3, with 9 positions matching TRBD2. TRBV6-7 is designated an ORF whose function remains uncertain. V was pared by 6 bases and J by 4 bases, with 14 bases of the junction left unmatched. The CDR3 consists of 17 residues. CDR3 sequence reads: CASRAPLGTSRSDTQYF. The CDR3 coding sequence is TGTGCCAGCAGGGCTCCCTTGGGGACTAGCAGATCAGATACGCAGTATTTT.

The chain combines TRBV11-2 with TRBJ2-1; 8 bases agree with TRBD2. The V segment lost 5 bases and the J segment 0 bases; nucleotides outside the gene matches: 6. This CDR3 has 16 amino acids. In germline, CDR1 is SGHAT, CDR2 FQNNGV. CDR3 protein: CASSHSGASSYNEQFF. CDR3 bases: TGTGCCAGCAGCCATAGCGGGGCGAGCTCCTACAATGAGCAGTTCTTC.

The CDR3 nucleotides are TGTGCCAGCAGGCGCGGGACGGTGTACAATGAGCAGTTCTTC. Its translation: CASRRGTVYNEQFF. The V call is TRBV7-3, the J call TRBJ2-1; D might be TRBD2 (6 bases). From germline, CDR1 is SGHTA and CDR2 FQGTGA. The CDR3 is made up of 14 amino acids. V lost 6 bases to trimming and J lost 4 bases, with 13 bases between them. The variable domain in full, with the rest retrieved from reference TRBV7-3 and TRBJ2-1, is GAGVSQTPSNKVTEKGKYVELRCDPISGHTALYWYRQSLGQGPEFLIYFQGTGAADDSGLPNDRFFAVRPEGSVSTLKIQRTERGDSAVYLCASRRGTVYNEQFFGPGTRLTVL.

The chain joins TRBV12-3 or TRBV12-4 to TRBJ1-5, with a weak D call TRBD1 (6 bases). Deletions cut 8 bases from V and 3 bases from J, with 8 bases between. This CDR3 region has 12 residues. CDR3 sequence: CASGQHNQPQHF. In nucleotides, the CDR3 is TGTGCCAGCGGACAGCACAATCAGCCCCAGCATTTT.

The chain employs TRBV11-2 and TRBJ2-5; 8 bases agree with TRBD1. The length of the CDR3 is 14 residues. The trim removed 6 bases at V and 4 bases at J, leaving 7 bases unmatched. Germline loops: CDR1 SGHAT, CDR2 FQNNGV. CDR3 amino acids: CASSVIRGRETQYF. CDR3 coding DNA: TGTGCCAGCAGTGTTATCAGGGGGCGAGAGACCCAGTACTTC.

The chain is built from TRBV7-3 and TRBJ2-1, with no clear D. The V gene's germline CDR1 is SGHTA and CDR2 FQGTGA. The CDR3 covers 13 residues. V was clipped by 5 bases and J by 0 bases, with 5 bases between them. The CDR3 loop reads CASSPNSYNEQFF. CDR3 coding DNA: TGTGCCAGCAGCCCCAACTCCTACAATGAGCAGTTCTTC.

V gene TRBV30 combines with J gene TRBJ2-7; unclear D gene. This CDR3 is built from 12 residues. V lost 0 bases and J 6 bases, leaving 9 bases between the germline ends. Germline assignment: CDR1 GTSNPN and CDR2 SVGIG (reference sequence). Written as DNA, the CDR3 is TGTGCCTGGAGTGTCGGAGTTCTCGAGCAGTACTTC. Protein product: CAWSVGVLEQYF.

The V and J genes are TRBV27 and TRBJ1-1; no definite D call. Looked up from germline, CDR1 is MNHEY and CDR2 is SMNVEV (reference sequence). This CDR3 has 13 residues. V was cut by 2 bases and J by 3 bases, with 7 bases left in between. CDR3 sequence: CASSLRVYTEAFF. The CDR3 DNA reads TGTGCCAGCAGTTTACGGGTCTACACTGAAGCTTTCTTT.

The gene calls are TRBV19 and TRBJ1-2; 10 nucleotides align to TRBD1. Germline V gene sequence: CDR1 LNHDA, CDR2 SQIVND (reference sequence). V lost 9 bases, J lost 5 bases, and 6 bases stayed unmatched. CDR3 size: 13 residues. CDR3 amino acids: CASGTGVKYGYTF. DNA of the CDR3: TGTGCCAGCGGGACAGGGGTAAAATATGGCTACACCTTC. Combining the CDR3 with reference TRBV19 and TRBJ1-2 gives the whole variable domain DGGITQSPKYLFRKEGQNVTLSCEQNLNHDAMYWYRQDPGQGLRLIYYSQIVNDFQKGDIAEGYSVSREKKESFPLTVTSAQKNPTAFYLCASGTGVKYGYTFGSGTRLTVV.

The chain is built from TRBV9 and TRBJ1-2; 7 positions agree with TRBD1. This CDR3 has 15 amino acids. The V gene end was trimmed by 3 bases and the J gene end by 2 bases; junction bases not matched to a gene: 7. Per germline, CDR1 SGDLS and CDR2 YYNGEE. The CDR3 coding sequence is TGTGCCAGCAGCGGGCGCCCGGGACAGAACTATGGCTACACCTTC. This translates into CASSGRPGQNYGYTF. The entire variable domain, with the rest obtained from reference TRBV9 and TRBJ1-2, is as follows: DSGVTQTPKHLITATGQRVTLRCSPRSGDLSVYWYQQSLDQGLQFLIQYYNGEERAKGNILERFSAQQFPDLHSELNLSSLELGDSALYFCASSGRPGQNYGYTFGSGTRLTVV.

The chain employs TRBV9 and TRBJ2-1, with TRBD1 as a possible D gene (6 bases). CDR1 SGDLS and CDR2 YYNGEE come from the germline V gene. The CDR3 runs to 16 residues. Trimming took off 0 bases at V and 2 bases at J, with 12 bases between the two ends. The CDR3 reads CASSVGQEPTYNEQFF. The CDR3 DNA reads TGTGCCAGCAGCGTAGGACAGGAACCTACCTACAATGAGCAGTTCTTC. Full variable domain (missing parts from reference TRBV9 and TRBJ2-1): DSGVTQTPKHLITATGQRVTLRCSPRSGDLSVYWYQQSLDQGLQFLIQYYNGEERAKGNILERFSAQQFPDLHSELNLSSLELGDSALYFCASSVGQEPTYNEQFFGPGTRLTVL.

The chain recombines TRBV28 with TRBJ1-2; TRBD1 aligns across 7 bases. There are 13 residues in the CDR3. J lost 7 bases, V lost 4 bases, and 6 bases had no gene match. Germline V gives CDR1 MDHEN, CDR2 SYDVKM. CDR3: CASSSFRQGGYTF. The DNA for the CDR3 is TGTGCCAGCAGTTCTTTCAGACAGGGTGGCTACACCTTC.

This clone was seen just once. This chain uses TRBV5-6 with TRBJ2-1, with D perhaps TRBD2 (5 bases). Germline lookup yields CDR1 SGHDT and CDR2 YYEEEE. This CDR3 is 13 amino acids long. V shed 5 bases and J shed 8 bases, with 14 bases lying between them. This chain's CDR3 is CASRPDLAHEQFF. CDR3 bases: TGTGCCAGCAGGCCGGACTTAGCCCATGAGCAGTTCTTC.

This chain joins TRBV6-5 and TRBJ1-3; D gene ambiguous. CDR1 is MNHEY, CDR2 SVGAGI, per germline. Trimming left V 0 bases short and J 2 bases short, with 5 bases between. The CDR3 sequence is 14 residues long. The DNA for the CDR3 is TGTGCCAGCAGTTACTCCTGGCCTGGAAACACCATATATTTT. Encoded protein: CASSYSWPGNTIYF.

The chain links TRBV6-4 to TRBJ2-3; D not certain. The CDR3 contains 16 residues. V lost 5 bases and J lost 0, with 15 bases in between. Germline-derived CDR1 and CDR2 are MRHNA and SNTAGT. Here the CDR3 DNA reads TGTGCCAGCAGTCTCGAGCCTCCTAAGAGCACAGATACGCAGTATTTT. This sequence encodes CASSLEPPKSTDTQYF.

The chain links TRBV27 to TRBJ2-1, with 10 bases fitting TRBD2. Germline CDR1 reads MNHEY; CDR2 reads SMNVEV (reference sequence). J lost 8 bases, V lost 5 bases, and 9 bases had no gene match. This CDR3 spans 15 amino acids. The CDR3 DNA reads TGTGCCAGCAGTCGAAGACTAGCGGGTATCTATGAGCAGTTCTTC. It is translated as CASSRRLAGIYEQFF.

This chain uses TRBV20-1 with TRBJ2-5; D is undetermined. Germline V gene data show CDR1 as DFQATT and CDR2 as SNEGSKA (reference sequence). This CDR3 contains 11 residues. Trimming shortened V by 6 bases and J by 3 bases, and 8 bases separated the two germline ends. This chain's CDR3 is CSANREETQYF. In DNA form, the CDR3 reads TGCAGTGCGAACCGGGAAGAGACCCAGTACTTC.

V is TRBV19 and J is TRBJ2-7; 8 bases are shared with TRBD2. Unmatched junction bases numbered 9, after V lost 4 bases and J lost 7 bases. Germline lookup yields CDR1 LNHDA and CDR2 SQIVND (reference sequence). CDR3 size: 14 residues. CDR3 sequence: CASSTTSGSREQYF. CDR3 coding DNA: TGTGCCAGTAGTACAACTAGCGGTTCAAGGGAGCAGTACTTC.

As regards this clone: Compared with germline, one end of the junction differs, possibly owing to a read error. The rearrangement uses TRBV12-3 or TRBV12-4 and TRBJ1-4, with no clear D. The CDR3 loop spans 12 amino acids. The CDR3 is CASSLDQEKLLF. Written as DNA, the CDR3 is TGTGCCAGCAGTTTGGATCAGGAAAAACTGCTTTTT.

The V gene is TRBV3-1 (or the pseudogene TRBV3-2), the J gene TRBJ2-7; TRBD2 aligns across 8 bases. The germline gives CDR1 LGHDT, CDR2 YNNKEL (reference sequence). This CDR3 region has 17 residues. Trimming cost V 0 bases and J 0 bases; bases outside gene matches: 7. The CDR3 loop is CASSQDLCGRPSYEQYF. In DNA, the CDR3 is TGTGCCAGCAGCCAAGATCTGTGCGGGAGGCCCTCCTACGAGCAGTACTTC.

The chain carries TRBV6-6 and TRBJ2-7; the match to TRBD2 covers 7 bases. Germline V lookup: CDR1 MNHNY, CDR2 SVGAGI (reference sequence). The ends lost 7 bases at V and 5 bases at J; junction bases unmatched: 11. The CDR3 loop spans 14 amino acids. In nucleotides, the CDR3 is TGTGCCAGCATATTCAACGGGAGGATGCACGAGCAGTACTTC. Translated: CASIFNGRMHEQYF.